Described below is a single T cell receptor beta chain sequence and its context. Its antigen is not identified. This specimen comes from a study of T cell repertoires in cytomegalovirus infection. As for the study in general: Recently identified HLA-C-restricted and well-studied HLA-B-restricted CMV epitopes were used. Signatures in public TCR beta sequences pointed to both CMV infection and matching HLA type. General study results and limits: Within the response measured ex vivo, HLA-C-restricted CMV-specific TCR beta clonotypes were dominant.

TCRdb re-analysed the reads in MiXCR, keeping a single row per CDR3 protein. The top ten hold roughly an eighth of the sample, which has fewer than 1,000,000 distinct CDR3 sequences, less than 40% seen once. The length of the CDR3 is 13 residues. Germline-derived CDR1 and CDR2 are SGHDT and YYEEEE. Trimming took 0 bases from V and 7 from J, leaving 10 bases between them. This sample comprised cultured CD8+ T cells from PBMCs, obtained from culture after CMV antigen stimulation. The chain recombines TRBV5-6 with TRBJ2-5; D uncertain. This TCR was recovered from a human donor in good health (CMV status not recorded). Some clones in this sample may be carry-over from other donors' samples. This CDR3 reads CASSLGVKGTQYF. For the CDR3, the DNA is TGTGCCAGCAGCTTGGGGGTCAAGGGGACCCAGTACTTC.